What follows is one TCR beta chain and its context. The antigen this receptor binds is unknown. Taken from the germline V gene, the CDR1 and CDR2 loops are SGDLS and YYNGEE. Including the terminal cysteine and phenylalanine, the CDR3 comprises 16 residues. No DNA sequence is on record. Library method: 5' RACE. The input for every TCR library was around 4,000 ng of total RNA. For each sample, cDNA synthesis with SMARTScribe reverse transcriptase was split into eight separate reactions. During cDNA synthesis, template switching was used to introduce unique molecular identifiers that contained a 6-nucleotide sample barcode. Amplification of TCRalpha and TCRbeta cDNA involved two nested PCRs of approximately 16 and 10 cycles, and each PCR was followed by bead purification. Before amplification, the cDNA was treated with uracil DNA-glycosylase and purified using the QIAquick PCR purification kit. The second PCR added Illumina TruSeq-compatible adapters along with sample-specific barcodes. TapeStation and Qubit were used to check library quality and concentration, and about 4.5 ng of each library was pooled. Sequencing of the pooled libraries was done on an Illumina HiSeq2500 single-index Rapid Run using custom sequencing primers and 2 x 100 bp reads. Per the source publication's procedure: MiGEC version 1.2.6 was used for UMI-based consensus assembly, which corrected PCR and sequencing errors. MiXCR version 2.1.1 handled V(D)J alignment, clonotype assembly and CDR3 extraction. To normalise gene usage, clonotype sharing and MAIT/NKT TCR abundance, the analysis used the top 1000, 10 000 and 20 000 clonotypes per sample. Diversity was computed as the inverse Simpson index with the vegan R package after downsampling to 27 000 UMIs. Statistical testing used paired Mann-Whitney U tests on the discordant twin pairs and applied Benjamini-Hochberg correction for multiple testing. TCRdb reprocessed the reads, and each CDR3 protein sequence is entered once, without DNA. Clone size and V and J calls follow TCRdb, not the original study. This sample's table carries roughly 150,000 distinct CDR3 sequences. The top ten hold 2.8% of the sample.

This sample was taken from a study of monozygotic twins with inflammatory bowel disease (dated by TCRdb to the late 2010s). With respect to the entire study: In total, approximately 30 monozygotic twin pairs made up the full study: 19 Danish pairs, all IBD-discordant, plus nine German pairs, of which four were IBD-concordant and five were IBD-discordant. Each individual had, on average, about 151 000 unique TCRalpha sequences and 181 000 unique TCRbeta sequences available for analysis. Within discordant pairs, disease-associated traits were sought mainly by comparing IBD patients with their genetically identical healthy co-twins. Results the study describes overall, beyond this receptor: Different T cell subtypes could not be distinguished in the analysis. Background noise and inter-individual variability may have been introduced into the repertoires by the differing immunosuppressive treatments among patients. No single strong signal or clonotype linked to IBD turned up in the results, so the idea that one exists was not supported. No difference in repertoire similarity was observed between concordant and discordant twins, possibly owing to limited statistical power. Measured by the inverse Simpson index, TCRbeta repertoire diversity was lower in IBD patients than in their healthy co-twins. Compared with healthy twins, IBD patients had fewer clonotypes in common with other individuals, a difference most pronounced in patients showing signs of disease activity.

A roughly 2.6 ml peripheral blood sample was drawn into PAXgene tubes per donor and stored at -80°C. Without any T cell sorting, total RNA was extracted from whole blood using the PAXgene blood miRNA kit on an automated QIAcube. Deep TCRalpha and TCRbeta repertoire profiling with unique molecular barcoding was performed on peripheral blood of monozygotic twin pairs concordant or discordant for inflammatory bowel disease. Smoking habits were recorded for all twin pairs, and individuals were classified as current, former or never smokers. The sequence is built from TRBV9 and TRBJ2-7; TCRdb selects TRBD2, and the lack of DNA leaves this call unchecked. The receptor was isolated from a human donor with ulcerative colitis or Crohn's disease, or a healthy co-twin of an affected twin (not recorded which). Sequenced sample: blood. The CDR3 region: CASSVAPSGSIYEQYF.